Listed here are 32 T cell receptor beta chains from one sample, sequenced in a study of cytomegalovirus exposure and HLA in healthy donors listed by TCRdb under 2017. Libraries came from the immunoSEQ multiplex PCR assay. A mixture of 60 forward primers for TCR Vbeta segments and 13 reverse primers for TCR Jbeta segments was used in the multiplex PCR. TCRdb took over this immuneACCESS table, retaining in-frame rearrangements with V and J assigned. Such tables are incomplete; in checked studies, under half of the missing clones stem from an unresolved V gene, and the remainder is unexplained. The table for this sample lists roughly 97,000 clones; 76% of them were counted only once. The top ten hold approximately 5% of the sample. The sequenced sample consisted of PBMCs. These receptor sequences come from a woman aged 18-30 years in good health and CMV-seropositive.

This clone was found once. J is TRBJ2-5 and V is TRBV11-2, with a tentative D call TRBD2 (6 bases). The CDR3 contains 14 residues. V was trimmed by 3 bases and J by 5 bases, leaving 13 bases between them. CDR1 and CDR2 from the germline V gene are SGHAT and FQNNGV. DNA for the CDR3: TGTGCCAGCAGCTTGCGTAGCGGAGGGGAGACCCAGTACTTC. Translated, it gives CASSLRSGGETQYF.

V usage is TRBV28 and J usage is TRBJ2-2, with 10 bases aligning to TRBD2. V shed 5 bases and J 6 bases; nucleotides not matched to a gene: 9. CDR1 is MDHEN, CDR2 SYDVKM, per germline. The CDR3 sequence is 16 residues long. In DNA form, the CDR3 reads TGTGCCAGCAGTCTAAGCGGGAGGGCCCGCCCCGGGGAGCTGTTTTTT. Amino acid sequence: CASSLSGRARPGELFF.

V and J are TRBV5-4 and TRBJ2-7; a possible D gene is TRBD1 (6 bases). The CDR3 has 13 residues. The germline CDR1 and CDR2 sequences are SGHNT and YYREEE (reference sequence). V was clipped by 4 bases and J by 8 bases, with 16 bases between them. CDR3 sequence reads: CASSARGQNKQYF. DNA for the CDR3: TGTGCCAGCAGCGCGCGAGGACAGAATAAGCAGTACTTC.

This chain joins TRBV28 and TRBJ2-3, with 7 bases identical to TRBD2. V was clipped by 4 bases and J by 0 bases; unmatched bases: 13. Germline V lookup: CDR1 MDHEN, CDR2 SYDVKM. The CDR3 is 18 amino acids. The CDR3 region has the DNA TGTGCCAGCAGTTCCCGACGACTAGCCCTACCCAGCACAGATACGCAGTATTTT. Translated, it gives CASSSRRLALPSTDTQYF.

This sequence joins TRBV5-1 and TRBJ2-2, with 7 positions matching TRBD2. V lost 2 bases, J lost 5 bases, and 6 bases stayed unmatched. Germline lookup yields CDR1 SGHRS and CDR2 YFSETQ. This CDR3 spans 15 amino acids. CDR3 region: CASSFAGESTGELFF. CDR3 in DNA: TGCGCCAGCAGCTTCGCGGGAGAAAGTACCGGGGAGCTGTTTTTT.

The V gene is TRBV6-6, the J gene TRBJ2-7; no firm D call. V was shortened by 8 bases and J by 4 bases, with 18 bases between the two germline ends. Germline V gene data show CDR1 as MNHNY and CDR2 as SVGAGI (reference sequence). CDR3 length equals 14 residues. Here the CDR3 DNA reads TGTGCCAGCCCCATCCCCCGCCCCGGGTACGAGCAGTACTTC. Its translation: CASPIPRPGYEQYF.

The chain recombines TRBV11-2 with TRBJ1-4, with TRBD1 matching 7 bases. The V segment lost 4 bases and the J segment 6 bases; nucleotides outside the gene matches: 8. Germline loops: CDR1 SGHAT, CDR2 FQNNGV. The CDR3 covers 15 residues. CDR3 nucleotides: TGTGCCAGCAGCTCCCAGGGGGGATGGGATGAAAAACTGTTTTTT. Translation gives CASSSQGGWDEKLFF. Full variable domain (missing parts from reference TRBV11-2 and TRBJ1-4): EAGVAQSPRYKIIEKRQSVAFWCNPISGHATLYWYQQILGQGPKLLIQFQNNGVVDDSQLPKDRFSAERLKGVDSTLKIQPAKLEDSAVYLCASSSQGGWDEKLFFGSGTQLSVL.

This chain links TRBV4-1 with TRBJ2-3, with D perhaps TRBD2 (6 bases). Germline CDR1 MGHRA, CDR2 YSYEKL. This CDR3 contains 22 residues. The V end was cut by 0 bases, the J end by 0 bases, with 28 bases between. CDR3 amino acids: CASSQDFGSVGGGSTSTDTQYF. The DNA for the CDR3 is TGCGCCAGCAGCCAAGATTTCGGGTCGGTTGGCGGAGGGAGCACGAGCACAGATACGCAGTATTTT.

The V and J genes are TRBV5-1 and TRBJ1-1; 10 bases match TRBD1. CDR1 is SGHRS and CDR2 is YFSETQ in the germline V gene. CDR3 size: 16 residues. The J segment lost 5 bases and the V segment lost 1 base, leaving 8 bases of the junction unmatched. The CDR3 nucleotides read TGCGCCAGCAGCTTGAAGACAGGGGGCTCGTGGACTGAAGCTTTCTTT. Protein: CASSLKTGGSWTEAFF.

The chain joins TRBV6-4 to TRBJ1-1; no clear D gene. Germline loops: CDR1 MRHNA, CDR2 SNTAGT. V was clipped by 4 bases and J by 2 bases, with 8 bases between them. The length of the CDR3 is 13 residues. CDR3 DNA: TGTGCCAGCAGTGTGTCCCCAAACACTGAAGCTTTCTTT. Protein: CASSVSPNTEAFF.

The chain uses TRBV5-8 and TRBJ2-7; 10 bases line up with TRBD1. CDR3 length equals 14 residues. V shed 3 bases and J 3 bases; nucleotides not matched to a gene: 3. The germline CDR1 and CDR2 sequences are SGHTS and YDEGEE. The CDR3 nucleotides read TGTGCCAGCAGCTGGACAGGGGGGAACTACGAGCAGTACTTC. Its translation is CASSWTGGNYEQYF. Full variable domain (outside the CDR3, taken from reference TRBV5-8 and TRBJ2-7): EAGVTQSPTHLIKTRGQQATLRCSPISGHTSVYWYQQALGLGLQFLLWYDEGEERNRGNFPPRFSGRQFPNYSSELNVNALELEDSALYLCASSWTGGNYEQYFGPGTRLTVT.

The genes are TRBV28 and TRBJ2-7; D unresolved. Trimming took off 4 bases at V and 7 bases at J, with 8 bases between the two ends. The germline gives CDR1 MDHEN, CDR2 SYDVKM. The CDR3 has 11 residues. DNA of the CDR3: TGTGCCAGCAGTTCCGGTCGGGAGCAGTACTTC. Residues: CASSSGREQYF.

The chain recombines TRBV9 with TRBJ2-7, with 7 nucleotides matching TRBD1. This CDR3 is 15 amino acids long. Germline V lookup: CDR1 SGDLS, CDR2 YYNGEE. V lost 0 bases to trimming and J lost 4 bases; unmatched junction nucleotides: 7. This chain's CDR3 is CASSVGDSLSYEQYF. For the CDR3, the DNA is TGTGCCAGCAGCGTAGGGGACAGCCTTTCTTACGAGCAGTACTTC.

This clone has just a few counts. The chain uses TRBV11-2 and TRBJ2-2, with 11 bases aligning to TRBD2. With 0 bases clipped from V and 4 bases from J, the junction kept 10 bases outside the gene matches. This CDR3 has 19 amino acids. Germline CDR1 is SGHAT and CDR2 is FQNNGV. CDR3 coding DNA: TGTGCCAGCAGCTTAGACCCTCCAACTAGCGGGAGTCGCACCGGGGAGCTGTTTTTT. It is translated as CASSLDPPTSGSRTGELFF.

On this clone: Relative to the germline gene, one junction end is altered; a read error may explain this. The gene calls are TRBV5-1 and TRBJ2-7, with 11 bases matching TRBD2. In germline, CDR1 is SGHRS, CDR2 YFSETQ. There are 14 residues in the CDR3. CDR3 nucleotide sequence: TGCGCCAGCAGCTTGGCGGTGACTAGCGGGACTTCTGACTTC. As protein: CASSLAVTSGTSDF.

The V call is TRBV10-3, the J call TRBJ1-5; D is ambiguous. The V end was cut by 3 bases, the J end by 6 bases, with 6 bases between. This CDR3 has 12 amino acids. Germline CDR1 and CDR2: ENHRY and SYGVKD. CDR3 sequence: CAISDGGQPQHF. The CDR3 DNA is TGTGCCATCAGTGACGGTGGTCAGCCCCAGCATTTT.

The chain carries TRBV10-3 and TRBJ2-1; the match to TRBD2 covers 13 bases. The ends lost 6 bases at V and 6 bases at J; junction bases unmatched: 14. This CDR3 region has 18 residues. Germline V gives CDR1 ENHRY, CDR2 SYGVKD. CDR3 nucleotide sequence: TGTGCCATCAGCCTTACTGGGACTAGCGGGAAGGTAGGCAATGAGCAGTTCTTC. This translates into CAISLTGTSGKVGNEQFF.

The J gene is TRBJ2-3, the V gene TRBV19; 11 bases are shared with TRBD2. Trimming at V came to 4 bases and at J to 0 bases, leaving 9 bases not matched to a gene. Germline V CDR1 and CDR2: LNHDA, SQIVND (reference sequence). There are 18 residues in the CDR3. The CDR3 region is CASSTILAGVSSTDTQYF. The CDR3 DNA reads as TGTGCCAGTAGTACCATACTAGCGGGAGTGTCTAGCACAGATACGCAGTATTTT. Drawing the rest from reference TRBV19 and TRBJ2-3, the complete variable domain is DGGITQSPKYLFRKEGQNVTLSCEQNLNHDAMYWYRQDPGQGLRLIYYSQIVNDFQKGDIAEGYSVSREKKESFPLTVTSAQKNPTAFYLCASSTILAGVSSTDTQYFGPGTRLTVL.

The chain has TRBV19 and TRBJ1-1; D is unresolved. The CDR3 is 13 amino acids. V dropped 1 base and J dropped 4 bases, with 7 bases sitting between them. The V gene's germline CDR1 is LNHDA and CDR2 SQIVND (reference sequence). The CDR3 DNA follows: TGTGCCAGTAGTATAGGCCGGGGCACTGAAGCTTTCTTT. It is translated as CASSIGRGTEAFF.

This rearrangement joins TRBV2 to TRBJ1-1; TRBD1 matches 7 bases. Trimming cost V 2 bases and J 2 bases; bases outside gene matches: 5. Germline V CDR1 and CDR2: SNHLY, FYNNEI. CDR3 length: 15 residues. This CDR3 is CASSEPGTENTEAFF. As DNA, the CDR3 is TGTGCCAGCAGTGAACCCGGGACAGAAAACACTGAAGCTTTCTTT. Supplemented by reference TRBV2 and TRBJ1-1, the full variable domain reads EPEVTQTPSHQVTQMGQEVILRCVPISNHLYFYWYRQILGQKVEFLVSFYNNEISEKSEIFDDQFSVERPDGSNFTLKIRSTKLEDSAMYFCASSEPGTENTEAFFGQGTRLTVV.

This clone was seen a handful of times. DNA of the CDR3: TGTGCCAGCAGTTTATGGTACGAGCAGTACTTC. It yields the protein CASSLWYEQYF. V is TRBV28 and J is TRBJ2-5; D is unresolved. With the DNA end fitting TRBJ2-7 better, the J assignment may be wrong. Germline loops: CDR1 MDHEN, CDR2 SYDVKM. The CDR3 loop spans 11 amino acids.

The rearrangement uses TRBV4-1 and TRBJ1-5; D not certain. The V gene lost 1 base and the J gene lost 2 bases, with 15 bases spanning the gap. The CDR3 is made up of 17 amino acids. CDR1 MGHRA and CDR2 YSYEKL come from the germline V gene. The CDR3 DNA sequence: TGCGCCAGCAGCCAAGGGACGGACTTTTTCCGCAATCAGCCCCAGCATTTT. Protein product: CASSQGTDFFRNQPQHF.

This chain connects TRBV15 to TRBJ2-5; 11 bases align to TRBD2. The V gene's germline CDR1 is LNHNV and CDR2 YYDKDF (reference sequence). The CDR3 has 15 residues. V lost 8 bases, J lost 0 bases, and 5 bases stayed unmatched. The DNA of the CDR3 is TGTGCCACCGGGTGGGGACTAGCGGACCAAGAGACCCAGTACTTC. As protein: CATGWGLADQETQYF.

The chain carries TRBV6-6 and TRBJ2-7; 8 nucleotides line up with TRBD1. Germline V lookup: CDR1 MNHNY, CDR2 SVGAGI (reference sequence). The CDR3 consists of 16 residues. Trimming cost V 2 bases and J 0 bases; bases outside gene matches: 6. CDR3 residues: CASSYADRAPSYEQYF. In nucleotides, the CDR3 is TGTGCCAGCAGTTACGCGGACAGGGCCCCCTCCTACGAGCAGTACTTC.

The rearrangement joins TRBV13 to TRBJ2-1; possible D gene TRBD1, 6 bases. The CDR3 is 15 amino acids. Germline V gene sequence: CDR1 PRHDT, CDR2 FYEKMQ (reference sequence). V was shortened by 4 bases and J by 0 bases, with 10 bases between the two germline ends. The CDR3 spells CASSSGHPSYNEQFF. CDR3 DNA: TGTGCCAGCAGCTCGGGACACCCCTCCTACAATGAGCAGTTCTTC.

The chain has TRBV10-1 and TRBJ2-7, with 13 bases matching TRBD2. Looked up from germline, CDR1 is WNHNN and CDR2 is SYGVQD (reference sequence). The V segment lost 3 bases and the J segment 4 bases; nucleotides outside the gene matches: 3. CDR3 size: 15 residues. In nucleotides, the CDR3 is TGCGCCAGCAGTGATGGGACTAGCGGGACATACGAGCAGTACTTC. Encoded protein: CASSDGTSGTYEQYF.

The CDR3, as DNA: TGTGCCAGCAGTGACAGTGCAGGGGCCGGGCAGCCCCAGCATTTT. Amino acid sequence: CASSDSAGAGQPQHF. The chain has TRBV6-4 and TRBJ1-5, with a tentative D call TRBD1 (6 bases). This CDR3 region has 15 residues. The V end was cut by 2 bases, the J end by 7 bases, with 15 bases between. Germline values: CDR1 MRHNA, CDR2 SNTAGT.

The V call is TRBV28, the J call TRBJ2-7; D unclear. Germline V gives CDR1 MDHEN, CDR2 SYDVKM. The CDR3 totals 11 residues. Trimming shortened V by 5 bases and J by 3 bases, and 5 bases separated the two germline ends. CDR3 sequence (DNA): TGTGCCAGCAGTCGAGGCTACGAGCAGTACTTC. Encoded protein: CASSRGYEQYF.

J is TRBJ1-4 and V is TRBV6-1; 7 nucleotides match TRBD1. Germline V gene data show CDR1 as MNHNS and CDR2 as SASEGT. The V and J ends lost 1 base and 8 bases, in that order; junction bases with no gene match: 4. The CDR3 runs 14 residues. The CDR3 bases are TGTGCCAGCAGTGAAGGACAGGGCGGCGAAAAACTGTTTTTT. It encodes CASSEGQGGEKLFF.

In nucleotides, the CDR3 is TGTGCCAGCAGTACGGGACAGGGCCTGAATGAGCAGTTCTTC. Amino acid sequence: CASSTGQGLNEQFF. The V gene is TRBV28, the J gene TRBJ2-1; 9 positions match TRBD1. This CDR3 comprises 14 residues. CDR1 and CDR2 from the germline V gene are MDHEN and SYDVKM. The V gene end was trimmed by 5 bases and the J gene end by 7 bases; junction bases not matched to a gene: 6.

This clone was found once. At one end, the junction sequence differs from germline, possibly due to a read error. The CDR3 coding sequence is TGTGCCAGCAGTTACGTGACTAGCACCGATACGCAGTATTTT. Residues: CASSYVTSTDTQYF. J is TRBJ2-3 and V is TRBV6-6, with TRBD2 matching over 7 bases. The germline CDR1 and CDR2 sequences are MNHNY and SVGAGI (reference sequence). The CDR3 has 14 residues.

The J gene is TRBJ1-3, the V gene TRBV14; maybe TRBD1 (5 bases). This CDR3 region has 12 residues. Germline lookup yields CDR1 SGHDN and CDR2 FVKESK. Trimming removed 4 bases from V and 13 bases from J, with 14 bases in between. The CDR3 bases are TGTGCCAGCAGCCCAATTGGGGGGGTTATATATTTT. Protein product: CASSPIGGVIYF.